These 28 T cell receptor beta chains were all obtained from the same sample, sequenced in a study of siplizumab effects on memory and regulatory T cells. Profiled with immunoSEQ multiplex PCR; TCRdb holds only in-frame clones, not every one. This sample carries some 100,000 clones, 91% of them seen once, and the ten largest clones take under 3%. Material: CD4+ T cells sorted from blood. The receptors were gathered from a human donor in good health. Some clones in this sample may be carry-over from other donors' samples.

This clone has only a few counts. The rearrangement joins TRBV18 to TRBJ2-3; TRBD2 aligns across 13 bases. Germline V lookup: CDR1 KGHSH, CDR2 LQKENI. Unmatched junction bases numbered 5, after V lost 4 bases and J lost 4 bases. The CDR3 totals 16 residues. The DNA for the CDR3 is TGTGCCAGCTCACTGGGACTAGCGGGAATGGCAGATACGCAGTATTTT. This sequence encodes CASSLGLAGMADTQYF.

The chain recombines TRBV28 with TRBJ2-2; D could derive from TRBD1 or TRBD2 (5 bases each). Trimming left V 11 bases short and J 0 bases short, with 16 bases between. Germline V gene sequence: CDR1 MDHEN, CDR2 SYDVKM. This CDR3 comprises 15 residues. Written as DNA, the CDR3 is TGTGCCTCCGGGGCACCCTTAACGAACACCGGGGAGCTGTTTTTT. It specifies CASGAPLTNTGELFF.

V usage is TRBV30 and J usage is TRBJ2-2; no clear D gene. V was cut by 0 bases and J by 5 bases, with 7 bases left in between. This CDR3 is 13 amino acids long. Germline V gene lookup returns CDR1 GTSNPN and CDR2 SVGIG (reference sequence). CDR3 residues: CAWSVSETGELFF. CDR3 nucleotides: TGTGCCTGGAGTGTTTCGGAGACCGGGGAGCTGTTTTTT.

This chain connects TRBV6-6 to TRBJ1-4, with D perhaps matching TRBD1 (6 bases). Trimming took 0 bases from V and 8 from J, leaving 13 bases between them. CDR3 length equals 15 residues. Germline V CDR1 and CDR2: MNHNY, SVGAGI (reference sequence). DNA of the CDR3: TGTGCCAGCAGTTACTCCAGGGGTGGTGGGGAAAAACTGTTTTTT. It codes for CASSYSRGGGEKLFF.

In this sample, this clone turned up a few times. Written as DNA, the CDR3 is TGTGCCAGCAGTCCAGGACTAGCATTCCCCACCGGGGAGCTGTTTTTT. Protein product: CASSPGLAFPTGELFF. V and J are TRBV2 and TRBJ2-2; the match to TRBD2 covers 8 bases. Germline CDR1 reads SNHLY; CDR2 reads FYNNEI. Trimming removed 5 bases from V and 4 bases from J; junction bases left unmatched: 9. There are 16 residues in the CDR3.

The sample holds one count of this clone. The chain uses TRBV1 and TRBJ2-3. TRBV1 is deemed a pseudogene. The CDR3 length is 16 residues. CDR3 sequence (DNA): TGCACCAGCAGCCGTGCCCCTGATGAAAGCACAGATACGCAGTATTTT. Its translation is CTSSRAPDESTDTQYF.

This chain joins TRBV7-9 and TRBJ2-7; 14 bases map to TRBD2. Germline CDR1 is SEHNR and CDR2 is FQNEAQ (reference sequence). The CDR3 is 16 residues long. J was trimmed by 2 bases and V by 5 bases; bases with no gene match: 5. The DNA for the CDR3 is TGTGCCAGCAGCCGGGGACTAGCGGGAGAGACCTACGAGCAGTACTTC. Translated, it gives CASSRGLAGETYEQYF.

CDR3 protein: CASRASGTSYEQYF. As DNA, the CDR3 is TGTGCCAGCAGGGCTAGCGGGACCTCCTACGAGCAGTACTTC. This chain connects TRBV6-1 to TRBJ2-7; 9 positions agree with TRBD2. Germline V lookup: CDR1 MNHNS, CDR2 SASEGT. V lost 6 bases to trimming and J lost 0 bases; unmatched junction nucleotides: 3. This CDR3 is built from 14 residues.

V usage is TRBV7-9 and J usage is TRBJ2-5, with 8 nucleotides matching TRBD1. The V gene's germline CDR1 is SEHNR and CDR2 FQNEAQ (reference sequence). This CDR3 spans 16 amino acids. The V gene end was trimmed by 4 bases and the J gene end by 5 bases; junction bases not matched to a gene: 12. The CDR3 DNA reads TGTGCCAGCAGCTGGGGCAAGGCCAGGGGGCTGGAGACCCAGTACTTC. It translates to CASSWGKARGLETQYF. The full variable domain, completed using reference TRBV7-9 and TRBJ2-5, is DTGVSQNPRHKITKRGQNVTFRCDPISEHNRLYWYRQTLGQGPEFLTYFQNEAQLEKSRLLSDRFSAERPKGSFSTLEIQRTEQGDSAMYLCASSWGKARGLETQYFGPGTRLLVL.

This chain joins TRBV6-5 and TRBJ2-1; D possibly corresponds to TRBD2 (6 bases). CDR1 is MNHEY and CDR2 is SVGAGI in the germline V gene. This CDR3 is 12 amino acids long. The V gene lost 8 bases and the J gene lost 9 bases, with 14 bases spanning the gap. The CDR3 bases are TGTGCCAGCTTGCTAGCGAATTTTGAGCAGTTCTTC. Translation gives CASLLANFEQFF.

This clone was found once. The V call is TRBV9, the J call TRBJ1-1; 9 nucleotides agree with TRBD1. Germline trimming cut 4 bases from V and 1 base from J; bases unmatched to any gene: 2. Germline loops: CDR1 SGDLS, CDR2 YYNGEE. CDR3 length: 14 residues. DNA of the CDR3: TGTGCCAGCAGCCCACAGGGGGCGAACACTGAAGCTTTCTTT. Amino acid sequence: CASSPQGANTEAFF. Variable domain in full (rest from reference TRBV9 and TRBJ1-1): DSGVTQTPKHLITATGQRVTLRCSPRSGDLSVYWYQQSLDQGLQFLIQYYNGEERAKGNILERFSAQQFPDLHSELNLSSLELGDSALYFCASSPQGANTEAFFGQGTRLTVV.

The V gene is TRBV14, the J gene TRBJ2-1; the match to TRBD2 covers 9 bases. V lost 4 bases and J lost 6; bases outside the gene matches: 10. CDR1 SGHDN and CDR2 FVKESK come from the germline V gene. The CDR3 sequence is 16 residues long. For the CDR3, the DNA is TGTGCCAGCAGCCTTTCCGGGACTAGCAAGGGCAATGAGCAGTTCTTC. Amino acid sequence: CASSLSGTSKGNEQFF. The variable domain in full, completed from reference TRBV14 and TRBJ2-1, reads EAGVTQFPSHSVIEKGQTVTLRCDPISGHDNLYWYRRVMGKEIKFLLHFVKESKQDESGMPNNRFLAERTGGTYSTLKVQPAELEDSGVYFCASSLSGTSKGNEQFFGPGTRLTVL.

V usage is TRBV6-6 and J usage is TRBJ2-2; no firm D call. The CDR3 covers 15 residues. The V gene lost 0 bases and the J gene lost 6 bases, with 11 bases spanning the gap. Germline assignment: CDR1 MNHNY and CDR2 SVGAGI (reference sequence). The CDR3 loop reads CASSYSISASGELFF. As DNA, the CDR3 is TGTGCCAGCAGTTACTCGATCAGCGCATCCGGGGAGCTGTTTTTT.

CDR3 bases: TGTGCCAGTAGTACCTATTCAGGGGTGGTTGATCAGCCCCAGCATTTT. Protein sequence: CASSTYSGVVDQPQHF. The gene calls are TRBV19 and TRBJ1-5; perhaps TRBD1 as D (6 bases). Germline values: CDR1 LNHDA, CDR2 SQIVND (reference sequence). Trimming stripped 4 bases from V and 5 bases from J, with 18 bases between. CDR3 length: 16 amino acids.

The V gene is TRBV6-1, the J gene TRBJ2-4, with a weak D call TRBD2 (6 bases). Germline V gene data show CDR1 as MNHNS and CDR2 as SASEGT. The CDR3 spans 13 residues. With 10 bases removed from V and 0 bases from J, the gap between germline ends came to 10 bases. CDR3 sequence reads: CATTGVAKNIQYF. The CDR3 DNA is TGTGCCACTACGGGAGTAGCCAAAAACATTCAGTACTTC.

The genes are TRBV29-1 and TRBJ2-3; 7 positions match TRBD2. Germline assignment: CDR1 SQVTM and CDR2 ANQGSEA. The trim removed 6 bases at V and 1 base at J, leaving 13 bases unmatched. The CDR3 is 16 residues long. The DNA of the CDR3 is TGCAGCGTCATGTTAGGTAGCGGGCATGGCACAGATACGCAGTATTTT. Residues: CSVMLGSGHGTDTQYF.

The chain joins TRBV5-4 to TRBJ2-7; no clear D gene. Trimming left V 4 bases short and J 3 bases short, with 8 bases between. The CDR3 consists of 12 residues. Germline CDR1 is SGHNT and CDR2 is YYREEE (reference sequence). CDR3 in DNA: TGTGCCAGCAGCACTATAGGCTACGAGCAGTACTTC. Residues: CASSTIGYEQYF.

This chain joins TRBV28 and TRBJ2-1; D perhaps matches TRBD2 (5 bases). The ends were cut back, 10 bases at V and 0 bases at J, with 10 bases in the middle. The CDR3 consists of 13 residues. The germline V gene encodes CDR1 MDHEN and CDR2 SYDVKM. The CDR3 DNA sequence: TGTGCCATCGCTAGCAACTCCTACAATGAGCAGTTCTTC. It is translated as CAIASNSYNEQFF. Based on the CDR3 plus reference TRBV28 and TRBJ2-1, the full variable domain is DVKVTQSSRYLVKRTGEKVFLECVQDMDHENMFWYRQDPGLGLRLIYFSYDVKMKEKGDIPEGYSVSREKKERFSLILESASTNQTSMYLCAIASNSYNEQFFGPGTRLTVL.

The chain combines TRBV28 with TRBJ2-5; possibly TRBD2 for D (6 bases). Germline values: CDR1 MDHEN, CDR2 SYDVKM. The CDR3 spans 22 residues. Trimming took off 6 bases at V and 2 bases at J, with 37 bases between the two ends. The CDR3 sequence is CASSKFKITGPTGSREQETQYF. CDR3 coding DNA: TGTGCCAGCAGCAAATTCAAGATTACAGGACCTACCGGGAGCCGGGAACAAGAGACCCAGTACTTC.

V is TRBV19 and J is TRBJ2-5; 7 bases are a match to TRBD1. Trimming took 10 bases from V and 0 from J; bases not matched to a gene: 8. CDR1 is LNHDA, CDR2 SQIVND, per germline (reference sequence). The CDR3 length is 14 residues. This CDR3 is CATWTGDHQETQYF. The CDR3 DNA reads as TGTGCCACCTGGACAGGAGACCACCAAGAGACCCAGTACTTC.

The gene calls are TRBV10-2 and TRBJ1-4; 11 bases align to TRBD1. J was trimmed by 7 bases and V by 5 bases; bases with no gene match: 6. This CDR3 comprises 15 residues. Germline V gene sequence: CDR1 WSHSY, CDR2 SAAADI. CDR3 DNA: TGCGCCAGCAGTCAGAGGACAGGGGGCATTGAAAAACTGTTTTTT. Its protein product is CASSQRTGGIEKLFF.

CDR3: CASSQETSGSSYEQYF. The CDR3 DNA reads TGTGCCAGCAGCCAGGAAACTAGCGGGAGCTCCTACGAGCAGTACTTC. The rearrangement links TRBV4-2 to TRBJ2-7; TRBD2 aligns across 11 bases. V lost 3 bases and J lost 0; bases outside the gene matches: 4. The CDR3 has 16 amino acids. Germline lookup yields CDR1 LGHNA and CDR2 YNFKEQ.

CDR3 loop: CASSTGLTTQFF. The DNA of the CDR3 is TGTGCCAGCAGTACGGGACTAACGACGCAGTTCTTC. The rearrangement uses TRBV7-2 and TRBJ2-1; 7 bases are shared with TRBD2. Germline V gives CDR1 SGHTA, CDR2 FQGNSA. V lost 6 bases and J lost 12; bases outside the gene matches: 8. The length of the CDR3 is 12 residues.

This clone showed up just once. The V call is TRBV5-4, the J call TRBJ2-7; 10 nucleotides agree with TRBD2. CDR1 is SGHNT, CDR2 YYREEE, per germline (reference sequence). V was clipped by 3 bases and J by 5 bases; unmatched bases: 8. The CDR3 is 15 residues long. CDR3 protein: CASSSLGLASDEQYF. The DNA for the CDR3 is TGTGCCAGCAGCTCCTTGGGACTAGCGTCCGACGAGCAGTACTTC.

This chain joins TRBV5-1 and TRBJ2-7; 7 nucleotides align to TRBD1. This CDR3 spans 15 amino acids. V was pared by 0 bases and J by 5 bases, with 8 bases of the junction left unmatched. CDR1 is SGHRS and CDR2 is YFSETQ in the germline V gene. CDR3 nucleotides: TGCGCCAGCAGCTTGGAAGGGGGCGAATGGGACGAGCAGTACTTC. Translated, it gives CASSLEGGEWDEQYF.

This rearrangement joins TRBV7-8 to TRBJ2-7; 10 bases map to TRBD2. Germline CDR1 is SGHVS and CDR2 is FQNEAQ. J lost 5 bases, V lost 0 bases, and 4 bases had no gene match. This CDR3 has 15 residues. The CDR3 sequence: CASSLAGTSAHEQYF. As DNA, the CDR3 is TGTGCCAGCAGCTTAGCAGGGACTAGCGCTCACGAGCAGTACTTC.

This chain uses TRBV5-8 with TRBJ1-1; D gene uncertain. V was cut by 0 bases and J by 1 base, with 16 bases left in between. CDR3 length equals 17 residues. CDR1 SGHTS and CDR2 YDEGEE come from the germline V gene. CDR3 bases: TGTGCCAGCAGCTTGGGATTTAGGCGAGGTACGAACACTGAAGCTTTCTTT. This encodes CASSLGFRRGTNTEAFF.

The chain has TRBV6-6 and TRBJ2-6; possibly TRBD2 for D (5 bases). V was clipped by 8 bases and J by 0 bases, with 11 bases between them. This CDR3 has 15 amino acids. Germline CDR1 is MNHNY and CDR2 is SVGAGI (reference sequence). CDR3 protein: CASCLGSSGANVLTF. The CDR3 DNA reads as TGTGCCAGCTGCCTGGGGAGCTCTGGGGCCAACGTCCTGACTTTC.